Listed below are T cell receptor beta chains from one sample, sequenced in a study of T cell repertoires in cytomegalovirus infection. Via MiXCR, TCRdb re-called the reads, giving one row per CDR3 protein. This table has 800,000 to 950,000 distinct CDR3 sequences, approximately 30% appearing once. No antigen has been assigned to these receptors. Sequenced here: cultured CD8+ T cells from PBMCs, sampled from culture after CMV antigen stimulation. The source of these receptors is a human donor in good health (CMV status not recorded). Some clones in this sample may be carry-over from other donors' samples. The CDR3 runs from the conserved cysteine through the conserved F or W. The order of the fields is CDR3 length, D gene, clone size, V gene, J gene, CDR3 DNA, CDR3 protein. The D gene is left open where the match is weak. A row's size may be missing; if present it is once, few, many or a size class.

12,.,.,TRBV27,TRBJ1-3,TGTGCCAGCAGTACCCGTGGGGACACCATATATTTT,CASSTRGDTIYF
13,.,few,TRBV2,TRBJ2-1,TGTGCCAGCAGGAGCGGCTACCACAATGAGCAGTTCTTC,CASRSGYHNEQFF
16,.,few,TRBV4-1,TRBJ1-2,TGCGCCAGCAGCCAAGATCTGACGGGGAGTAACTATGGCTACACCTTC,CASSQDLTGSNYGYTF
18,.,many,TRBV7-2,TRBJ2-1,TGTGCCAGCAGCCCACAGGGACCTTTACTCCAAGGTTACAATGAGCAGTTCTTC,CASSPQGPLLQGYNEQFF
16,.,many,TRBV7-8,TRBJ2-3,TGTGCCAGCAGCTTAGATAGGACTACACACACAGATACGCAGTATTTT,CASSLDRTTHTDTQYF
12,.,.,TRBV10-2,TRBJ1-2,TGCGCCATAAGGAAGATGGAGGCTGGCTACACCTTC,CAIRKMEAGYTF
13,.,.,TRBV6-5,TRBJ1-2,TGTGCCAGCAGTCCTGACAGCCCCTATGGCTACACCTTC,CASSPDSPYGYTF
16,TRBD1,.,TRBV24-1,TRBJ2-6,TGTGCCACCAGTCCGGGACAGGACTCTGGGGCCAACGTCCTGACTTTC,CATSPGQDSGANVLTF
12,.,.,TRBV14,TRBJ2-1,TGTGCCAGCAGCCAGACTGGTCCCGAGCAGTTCTTC,CASSQTGPEQFF
16,TRBD2,few,TRBV25-1,TRBJ2-2,TGTGCCAGCAGTGGGGGACTAGACGGATCTCCCGGGGAGCTGTTTTTT,CASSGGLDGSPGELFF
15,.,.,TRBV29-1,TRBJ2-1,TGCAGCGTTGAAGGGGCCGGGTGGGGGTACGATGAGCAGTTCTTC,CSVEGAGWGYDEQFF
13,.,few,TRBV27,TRBJ2-1,TGTGCCAGCAGCCGATCCCCGAACAATGAGCAGTTCTTC,CASSRSPNNEQFF
15,TRBD2,many,TRBV11-3,TRBJ2-1,TGTGCCAGCAGCTCCCTGAGCGGGGTCTACAATGAGCAGTTCTTC,CASSSLSGVYNEQFF
12,.,.,TRBV2,TRBJ2-7,TGTGCCAGCGTTGCAGGGGGGTACGAGCAGTACTTC,CASVAGGYEQYF
15,.,.,TRBV25-1,TRBJ2-2,TGTGCCAGCAGTGAATGGGGGCTGAACACCGGGGAGCTGTTTTTT,CASSEWGLNTGELFF
18,.,.,TRBV5-5,TRBJ2-1,TGTGCCAGCAGCTTGGCTTACGAAGGGATTACCCCCTACAATGAGCAGTTCTTC,CASSLAYEGITPYNEQFF
16,.,.,TRBV27,TRBJ2-5,TGTGCCAGCAGTTTATTAAGGGGGGGGCCCGGGAAGACCCAGTACTTC,CASSLLRGGPGKTQYF
15,.,few,TRBV12-3/TRBV12-4,TRBJ1-4,TGTGCCAGCAGTTTCTCGGGGAACTCTGGGGAAAAACTGTTTTTT,CASSFSGNSGEKLFF
14,.,.,TRBV2,TRBJ2-5,TGTGCCAGCCTCCGCAGCCTGCTAGGGGAGACCCAGTACTTC,CASLRSLLGETQYF
12,.,few,TRBV7-6,TRBJ1-5,TGTGCCAGCAGCTCATTCGGACAGCCCCAGCATTTT,CASSSFGQPQHF
17,TRBD1,many,TRBV7-6,TRBJ2-7,TGTGCCAGCAGCTTAGTCGGGACAGGGCAAATTGGCTACGAGCAGTACTTC,CASSLVGTGQIGYEQYF
16,.,.,TRBV27,TRBJ1-1,TGTGCCAGCAGTTCCTATCTTGGGGCAGGAGACACTGAAGCTTTCTTT,CASSSYLGAGDTEAFF
13,.,.,TRBV5-8,TRBJ1-2,TGTGCCAGCAGCTCACCTGGGGCGGATGGCTACACCTTC,CASSSPGADGYTF
15,.,.,TRBV19,TRBJ1-1,TGTGCCAGTGAAAAAAGGACGGACCAGAACACTGAAGCTTTCTTT,CASEKRTDQNTEAFF
14,.,few,TRBV7-6,TRBJ1-4,TGTGCCAGCAGCAGCGGTGGGGCGAGAGAAAAACTGTTTTTT,CASSSGGAREKLFF
14,.,.,TRBV7-3,TRBJ2-3,TGTGCCAGCAGCACATACTCTAACACAGATACGCAGTATTTT,CASSTYSNTDTQYF